Below, 29 T cell receptor beta chains from the same sample are listed, as sequenced in a study of blood T cell repertoires in COVID-19. The method was immunoSEQ multiplex PCR; TCRdb's version includes in-frame clones alone and lacks a portion of them. This table holds about 260,000 clones, around 86% found once. Sequences were obtained from peripheral blood. Source of these receptors: a woman in her forties who had recovered from COVID-19.

The chain links TRBV6-5 to TRBJ2-1; D is perhaps TRBD2 (6 bases). Germline loops: CDR1 MNHEY, CDR2 SVGAGI. Trimming stripped 2 bases from V and 0 bases from J, with 8 bases between. The CDR3 runs to 15 residues. The CDR3 protein is CASSYIGSSYNEQFF. The CDR3 DNA sequence: TGTGCCAGCAGTTACATCGGGAGCTCCTACAATGAGCAGTTCTTC.

The rearrangement uses TRBV12-3 or TRBV12-4 and TRBJ1-2, with D perhaps matching TRBD1 (5 bases). The CDR3 has 13 residues. Trimming stripped 2 bases from V and 8 bases from J, with 12 bases between. Here the CDR3 reads CASSLPGFRGYTF. CDR3 sequence (DNA): TGTGCCAGCAGTTTACCAGGGTTCCGAGGCTACACCTTC.

The genes are TRBV4-1 and TRBJ1-5; the match to TRBD1 covers 7 bases. The V gene's germline CDR1 is MGHRA and CDR2 YSYEKL. Unmatched junction bases numbered 13, after V lost 11 bases and J lost 0 bases. The CDR3 has 16 residues. The chain's CDR3 is CAQKDRAFYSNQPQHF. The CDR3 nucleotides read TGCGCCCAAAAAGACAGGGCCTTCTATAGCAATCAGCCCCAGCATTTT.

The J gene is TRBJ2-1, the V gene TRBV4-1; D not certain. The CDR3 runs to 13 residues. The germline gives CDR1 MGHRA, CDR2 YSYEKL. Trimming cost V 0 bases and J 9 bases, with 9 bases left between them. The CDR3 spells CASSQEEPGEQFF. CDR3 in DNA: TGCGCCAGCAGCCAAGAGGAACCGGGTGAGCAGTTCTTC.

The V call is TRBV7-2, the J call TRBJ2-7; TRBD2 matches 11 bases. J lost 0 bases, V lost 4 bases, and 2 bases had no gene match. CDR3 length: 15 residues. Germline values: CDR1 SGHTA, CDR2 FQGNSA. CDR3 bases: TGTGCCAGCAGCTCTAGCGGGGGGAACTCCTACGAGCAGTACTTC. Its translation is CASSSSGGNSYEQYF.

In its sample, this clone was seen a few times. CDR3 sequence reads: CASLSGTASNQPQHF. The CDR3 coding sequence is TGTGCCAGCCTATCGGGGACAGCGAGCAATCAGCCCCAGCATTTT. The chain combines TRBV6-5 with TRBJ1-5; 7 nucleotides align to TRBD1. V was pared by 8 bases and J by 1 base, with 8 bases of the junction left unmatched. Germline values: CDR1 MNHEY, CDR2 SVGAGI. The CDR3 totals 15 residues.

CDR3 sequence reads: CASSAQYGGSVDGYTF. The CDR3 coding sequence is TGTGCCAGCAGTGCACAATACGGGGGTTCCGTGGATGGCTACACCTTC. The V call is TRBV6-4, the J call TRBJ1-2, with D tentatively TRBD1 (5 bases). V was pared by 4 bases and J by 6 bases, with 21 bases between. Germline V gene lookup returns CDR1 MRHNA and CDR2 SNTAGT. The CDR3 extends over 16 amino acids.

CDR3 nucleotides: TGTGCCAGCAGACCCCGGAGGACGGACACCATATATTTT. Translated, it gives CASRPRRTDTIYF. The gene calls are TRBV6-5 and TRBJ1-3, with D unresolved. The CDR3 sequence is 13 residues long. Between the trimmed V and J ends, which lost 6 bases and 8 bases, there was a span of 14 bases. Germline assignment: CDR1 MNHEY and CDR2 SVGAGI.

In this sample, this clone turned up a few times. This chain connects TRBV4-3 to TRBJ1-2; tentatively, D is TRBD1 (5 bases). CDR1 and CDR2 (germline): LGHNA, YSLEER. Trimming left V 3 bases short and J 0 bases short, with 14 bases between. CDR3 length equals 16 residues. The CDR3 nucleotides are TGCGCCAGCAGCCACGGCGCAGGGTGGACTAACTATGGCTACACCTTC. It yields the protein CASSHGAGWTNYGYTF.

The V and J genes are TRBV9 and TRBJ2-5; D not resolved. Trimming pared 0 bases from V and 8 bases from J, leaving 17 bases between. The CDR3 totals 15 residues. From germline, CDR1 is SGDLS and CDR2 YYNGEE. The CDR3 DNA sequence: TGTGCCAGCAGCGTAGCCCCCACACGGCAGGAAACCCAGTACTTC. It yields the protein CASSVAPTRQETQYF.

The chain is built from TRBV11-2 and TRBJ1-1; tentative D call: TRBD1 (5 bases). In germline, CDR1 is SGHAT, CDR2 FQNNGV. The V gene lost 8 bases and the J gene lost 6 bases, with 13 bases spanning the gap. The CDR3 is 12 amino acids. The CDR3 bases are TGTGCCAGCGCCCCCAGGGAACCTGAAGCTTTCTTT. Amino acid sequence: CASAPREPEAFF.

The V and J genes are TRBV7-9 and TRBJ1-2; a weak D match, TRBD1 (6 bases). V lost 5 bases, J lost 8 bases, and 24 bases lay in between. From germline, CDR1 is SEHNR and CDR2 FQNEAQ (reference sequence). The CDR3 totals 16 residues. The CDR3 region is CASSEGGSGEGRGYTF. The CDR3 nucleotides are TGTGCCAGCAGCGAAGGGGGGTCAGGGGAGGGTCGCGGCTACACCTTC.

The chain employs TRBV10-3 and TRBJ2-3; 7 bases fit TRBD2. Germline trimming cut 10 bases from V and 2 bases from J; bases unmatched to any gene: 9. Germline lookup yields CDR1 ENHRY and CDR2 SYGVKD. The CDR3 length is 14 residues. DNA for the CDR3: TGTGCCACAACGGGGAGGGGCCTCACAGATACGCAGTATTTT. Its translation: CATTGRGLTDTQYF.

The J gene is TRBJ2-5, the V gene TRBV5-1; possibly TRBD2 for D (5 bases). Germline V lookup: CDR1 SGHRS, CDR2 YFSETQ. V was cut by 2 bases and J by 1 base, with 9 bases left in between. CDR3 length equals 14 residues. The CDR3 DNA is TGCGCCAGCAGCTTTGAGCGGAGCCAAGAGACCCAGTACTTC. Protein sequence: CASSFERSQETQYF. Combining the CDR3 with reference TRBV5-1 and TRBJ2-5 gives the whole variable domain KAGVTQTPRYLIKTRGQQVTLSCSPISGHRSVSWYQQTPGQGLQFLFEYFSETQRNKGNFPGRFSGRQFSNSRSEMNVSTLELGDSALYLCASSFERSQETQYFGPGTRLLVL.

The chain recombines TRBV13 with TRBJ1-2, with 8 bases fitting TRBD1. The germline CDR1 and CDR2 sequences are PRHDT and FYEKMQ (reference sequence). The CDR3 totals 13 residues. The V gene end was trimmed by 3 bases and the J gene end by 4 bases; junction bases not matched to a gene: 1. The CDR3 DNA reads as TGTGCCAGCAGCTTTGGACAGGGCTATGGCTACACCTTC. It encodes CASSFGQGYGYTF. Complete variable domain (other parts from reference TRBV13 and TRBJ1-2): AAGVIQSPRHLIKEKRETATLKCYPIPRHDTVYWYQQGPGQDPQFLISFYEKMQSDKGSIPDRFSAQQFSDYHSELNMSSLELGDSALYFCASSFGQGYGYTFGSGTRLTVV.

The chain has TRBV5-6 and TRBJ2-7; 7 nucleotides line up with TRBD1. Per germline, CDR1 SGHDT and CDR2 YYEEEE. The CDR3 is 14 residues long. Trimming took 2 bases from V and 6 from J; bases not matched to a gene: 8. CDR3 in DNA: TGTGCCAGCAGCTTCTCGGGACAGAGCCCCGAGCAGTACTTC. Translating it yields CASSFSGQSPEQYF.

V is TRBV9 and J is TRBJ1-2, with 7 bases aligning to TRBD1. With 0 bases clipped from V and 7 bases from J, the junction kept 15 bases outside the gene matches. Germline assignment: CDR1 SGDLS and CDR2 YYNGEE. This CDR3 is built from 17 residues. This chain's CDR3 is CASSVAPFTDREGGYTF. CDR3 bases: TGTGCCAGCAGCGTAGCCCCCTTTACCGACAGGGAAGGTGGCTACACCTTC.

The chain is built from TRBV27 and TRBJ2-2; 7 bases line up with TRBD2. CDR3 length: 14 amino acids. J was trimmed by 5 bases and V by 4 bases; bases with no gene match: 4. Germline V gives CDR1 MNHEY, CDR2 SMNVEV (reference sequence). As DNA, the CDR3 is TGTGCCAGCAGTTGGTACGGGGGGACCGGGGAGCTGTTTTTT. This encodes CASSWYGGTGELFF.

This clone was recorded only once. The CDR3: CASSPQGANTGELFF. The CDR3 nucleotides are TGTGCCAGCAGTCCGCAGGGGGCGAACACCGGGGAGCTGTTTTTT. The genes are TRBV27 and TRBJ2-2; 7 bases fit TRBD1. Germline V lookup: CDR1 MNHEY, CDR2 SMNVEV (reference sequence). The CDR3 runs to 15 residues. Trimming took 5 bases from V and 0 from J; bases not matched to a gene: 3.

The chain recombines TRBV5-1 with TRBJ2-6; possible D gene TRBD1, 7 bases. Germline V gene data show CDR1 as SGHRS and CDR2 as YFSETQ. The CDR3 covers 17 residues. The germline V and J ends were trimmed by 6 bases and 1 base, with 17 bases remaining between them. The CDR3 coding sequence is TGCGCCAGCACCCAACGGACAGGAGGGTCTGGGGCCAACGTCCTGACTTTC. It encodes CASTQRTGGSGANVLTF.

The rearrangement links TRBV2 to TRBJ2-7, with 12 bases lining up with TRBD1. CDR3 length: 16 residues. Looked up from germline, CDR1 is SNHLY and CDR2 is FYNNEI. The V gene end was trimmed by 6 bases and the J gene end by 1 base; junction bases not matched to a gene: 7. CDR3 sequence reads: CASRRPGQGASYEQYF. DNA of the CDR3: TGTGCCAGCAGAAGACCGGGACAGGGGGCGTCCTACGAGCAGTACTTC.

The chain recombines TRBV19 with TRBJ2-1; 14 nucleotides align to TRBD2. Trimming took 5 bases from V and 7 from J; bases not matched to a gene: 10. This CDR3 spans 17 amino acids. Germline-derived CDR1 and CDR2 are LNHDA and SQIVND (reference sequence). In DNA, the CDR3 is TGTGCCAGTAGTGGAGAGACTAGCGGGGGGGCAGGTAATGAGCAGTTCTTC. Translated: CASSGETSGGAGNEQFF.

The V gene is TRBV24-1, the J gene TRBJ1-5; D not resolved. The CDR3 is 14 residues long. V lost 1 base, J lost 4 bases, and 7 bases lay in between. Germline CDR1 reads KGHDR; CDR2 reads SFDVKD. CDR3 in DNA: TGTGCCACCAGTGATTTAACAGTTAATCAGCCCCAGCATTTT. Encoded protein: CATSDLTVNQPQHF.

The V and J genes are TRBV7-8 and TRBJ1-2, with 9 bases aligning to TRBD1. V gave up 5 bases and J gave up 7 bases; unmatched junction bases: 8. The CDR3 runs 14 residues. Germline V lookup: CDR1 SGHVS, CDR2 FQNEAQ. CDR3 in amino acids: CASSPTGTGSGYTF. CDR3 in DNA: TGTGCCAGCAGCCCTACCGGGACAGGGAGTGGCTACACCTTC.

The chain joins TRBV5-1 to TRBJ1-4; D gene unclear. This CDR3 is built from 15 residues. Germline V gene data show CDR1 as SGHRS and CDR2 as YFSETQ. Trimming took 4 bases from V and 0 from J, leaving 10 bases between them. The CDR3 spells CASSQSGATNEKLFF. The CDR3 DNA is TGCGCCAGCAGCCAGTCAGGTGCAACTAATGAAAAACTGTTTTTT. The variable domain in full, with the rest retrieved from reference TRBV5-1 and TRBJ1-4, is KAGVTQTPRYLIKTRGQQVTLSCSPISGHRSVSWYQQTPGQGLQFLFEYFSETQRNKGNFPGRFSGRQFSNSRSEMNVSTLELGDSALYLCASSQSGATNEKLFFGSGTQLSVL.

This clone was counted once. The J gene is TRBJ1-3, the V gene TRBV11-2; 7 positions match TRBD1. This CDR3 region has 16 residues. V lost 4 bases to trimming and J lost 4 bases; unmatched junction nucleotides: 10. Germline CDR1 is SGHAT and CDR2 is FQNNGV. For the CDR3, the DNA is TGTGCCAGCAGCTCCCGTAGGGGGCCGCGGGGAAACACCATATATTTT. Its translation is CASSSRRGPRGNTIYF.

This chain links TRBV28 with TRBJ1-2; D gene ambiguous. The V end was cut by 3 bases, the J end by 3 bases, with 5 bases between. The CDR3 has 12 amino acids. Germline V gene sequence: CDR1 MDHEN, CDR2 SYDVKM. The CDR3 nucleotides are TGTGCCAGCAGTTTTCAGGACTATGGCTACACCTTC. Encoded protein: CASSFQDYGYTF.

V and J are TRBV7-2 and TRBJ2-7; D not certain. The ends were cut back, 2 bases at V and 0 bases at J, with 5 bases in the middle. The length of the CDR3 is 13 residues. Germline V gives CDR1 SGHTA, CDR2 FQGNSA. The CDR3 coding sequence is TGTGCCAGCAGCTTACCTACCTCCTACGAGCAGTACTTC. This codes for CASSLPTSYEQYF.

This clone was found a few times. The chain employs TRBV3-1 (or the pseudogene TRBV3-2) and TRBJ1-1; D unclear. Germline lookup yields CDR1 LGHDT and CDR2 YNNKEL (reference sequence). CDR3 length: 16 amino acids. V was pared by 1 base and J by 6 bases, with 18 bases between. CDR3 DNA sequence: TGTGCCAGCAGCCAAGTTGCATCAGGCGTCAACTCTGAAGCTTTCTTT. Its translation is CASSQVASGVNSEAFF.